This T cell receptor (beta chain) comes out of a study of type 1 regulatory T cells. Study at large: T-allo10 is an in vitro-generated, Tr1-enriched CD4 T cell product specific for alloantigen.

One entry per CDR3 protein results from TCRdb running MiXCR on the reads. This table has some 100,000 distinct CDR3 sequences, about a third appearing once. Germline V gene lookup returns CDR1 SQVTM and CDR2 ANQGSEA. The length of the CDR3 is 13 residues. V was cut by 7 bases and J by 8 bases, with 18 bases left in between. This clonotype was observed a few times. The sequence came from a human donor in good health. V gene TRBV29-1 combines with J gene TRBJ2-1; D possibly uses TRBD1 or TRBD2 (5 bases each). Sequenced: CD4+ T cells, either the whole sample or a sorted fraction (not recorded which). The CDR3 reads CSETGRLSHEQFF. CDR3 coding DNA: TGCAGCGAGACGGGACGGCTAAGCCATGAGCAGTTCTTC.